This entry lists 17 T cell receptor beta chains sequenced from one sample in a study of blood T cell repertoires in COVID-19. Assay: immunoSEQ multiplex PCR; the TCRdb copy retains only in-frame clones and omits some. Among 250,000 to 300,000 clones, 85% to 90% were seen once, and the ten largest hold 11%. The sample consisted of peripheral blood. Every receptor here comes from a woman aged 25-40 years with COVID-19, enrolled during active disease.

The CDR3 region has the DNA TGTGCCAGTAGTATGTCACGAAACGGTGAAGCTTTCTTT. Protein sequence: CASSMSRNGEAFF. The chain carries TRBV19 and TRBJ1-1; no clear D. This CDR3 has 13 amino acids. Trimming shortened V by 3 bases and J by 7 bases, and 12 bases separated the two germline ends. Per the germline V gene, CDR1 is LNHDA and CDR2 is SQIVND (reference sequence). The full variable domain, completed using reference TRBV19 and TRBJ1-1, is DGGITQSPKYLFRKEGQNVTLSCEQNLNHDAMYWYRQDPGQGLRLIYYSQIVNDFQKGDIAEGYSVSREKKESFPLTVTSAQKNPTAFYLCASSMSRNGEAFFGQGTRLTVV.

V is TRBV5-1 and J is TRBJ2-2; 10 nucleotides line up with TRBD2. V lost 1 base, J lost 6 bases, and 3 bases stayed unmatched. CDR1 and CDR2 from the germline V gene are SGHRS and YFSETQ. This CDR3 is built from 15 residues. The CDR3 region is CASSLSSGRAGELFF. CDR3 DNA sequence: TGCGCCAGCAGCTTGTCCAGCGGGAGGGCCGGGGAGCTGTTTTTT.

The chain carries TRBV7-2 and TRBJ2-7; 9 positions agree with TRBD1. The germline V gene has CDR1 SGHTA and CDR2 FQGNSA. This CDR3 is built from 14 residues. V gave up 3 bases and J gave up 3 bases; unmatched junction bases: 3. The CDR3 loop reads CASSFGTGFYEQYF. DNA of the CDR3: TGTGCCAGCAGCTTCGGGACAGGGTTCTACGAGCAGTACTTC.

The chain employs TRBV7-9 and TRBJ2-7, with D possibly being TRBD2 (5 bases). The CDR3 has 13 residues. The germline CDR1 and CDR2 sequences are SEHNR and FQNEAQ (reference sequence). V lost 5 bases to trimming and J lost 3 bases, with 11 bases between them. The CDR3 is CASSPAVLYEQYF. For the CDR3, the DNA is TGTGCCAGCAGCCCAGCGGTCCTCTACGAGCAGTACTTC.

The V and J genes are TRBV24-1 and TRBJ2-2, with 10 bases lining up with TRBD2. Germline values: CDR1 KGHDR, CDR2 SFDVKD. The ends lost 1 base at V and 4 bases at J; junction bases unmatched: 11. The CDR3 contains 19 residues. CDR3 coding DNA: TGTGCCACCAGTGATTTTGGGGGTCCGGGACTAGCGTTCACCGGGGAGCTGTTTTTT. This translates into CATSDFGGPGLAFTGELFF.

Only one count was recorded for this clone. The rearrangement joins TRBV27 to TRBJ2-3; TRBD2 aligns across 11 bases. The CDR3 contains 17 residues. V was clipped by 3 bases and J by 0 bases; unmatched bases: 5. The germline CDR1 and CDR2 sequences are MNHEY and SMNVEV (reference sequence). CDR3: CASSLPSGRTSTDTQYF. The CDR3 DNA reads TGTGCCAGCAGTTTGCCTAGCGGGAGGACTAGCACAGATACGCAGTATTTT.

In DNA, the CDR3 is TGTGCCAGCAGCTTGGGGCCTAGCGCGGTGAATGAGCAGTTCTTC. It encodes CASSLGPSAVNEQFF. The rearrangement joins TRBV5-4 to TRBJ2-1; tentatively, D is TRBD2 (6 bases). The CDR3 totals 15 residues. V lost 0 bases and J lost 7, with 14 bases in between. CDR1 and CDR2 (germline): SGHNT, YYREEE (reference sequence).

The rearrangement links TRBV28 to TRBJ2-5; D remains ambiguous. Germline V lookup: CDR1 MDHEN, CDR2 SYDVKM. The CDR3 consists of 13 residues. V shed 6 bases and J shed 5 bases, with 13 bases lying between them. The CDR3 sequence is CASREPGSETQYF. DNA of the CDR3: TGTGCCAGCAGAGAACCCGGTTCGGAGACCCAGTACTTC.

The chain recombines TRBV11-2 with TRBJ1-1; D perhaps matches TRBD1 (6 bases). V was cut by 5 bases and J by 4 bases, with 17 bases left in between. The CDR3 contains 15 residues. The germline CDR1 and CDR2 sequences are SGHAT and FQNNGV. CDR3: CASSGRHTGRTEAFF. The CDR3, as DNA: TGTGCCAGCAGCGGCCGACACACAGGGCGCACTGAAGCTTTCTTT.

As to this clone: The same CDR3 also results from other DNA sequences found in this sample. V and J are TRBV19 and TRBJ1-1, with 7 bases matching TRBD1. Unmatched junction bases numbered 1, after V lost 1 base and J lost 5 bases. The CDR3 totals 13 residues. Germline V gives CDR1 LNHDA, CDR2 SQIVND (reference sequence). This CDR3 reads CASSIGQGTEAFF. CDR3 coding DNA: TGTGCCAGTAGTATAGGACAGGGAACTGAAGCTTTCTTT.

V usage is TRBV5-1 and J usage is TRBJ2-1; tentatively, D is TRBD1 (5 bases). The CDR3 has 15 amino acids. The V gene's germline CDR1 is SGHRS and CDR2 YFSETQ. The V end was cut by 3 bases, the J end by 6 bases, with 16 bases between. The CDR3 is CASSWGARMGNEQFF. CDR3 coding DNA: TGCGCCAGCAGCTGGGGCGCGCGGATGGGCAATGAGCAGTTCTTC.

The rearrangement uses TRBV2 and TRBJ2-7; D perhaps matches TRBD2 (5 bases). Germline V CDR1 and CDR2: SNHLY, FYNNEI. Trimming left V 6 bases short and J 9 bases short, with 12 bases between. This CDR3 spans 11 amino acids. The CDR3, as DNA: TGTGCCAGCAGGAGGGAGCTGAGGCAGTACTTC. It codes for CASRRELRQYF. Full variable domain (remainder filled in from reference TRBV2 and TRBJ2-7): EPEVTQTPSHQVTQMGQEVILRCVPISNHLYFYWYRQILGQKVEFLVSFYNNEISEKSEIFDDQFSVERPDGSNFTLKIRSTKLEDSAMYFCASRRELRQYFGPGTRLTVT.

The chain uses TRBV7-9 and TRBJ1-4; D may be TRBD1 (6 bases). Trimming cost V 3 bases and J 3 bases, with 11 bases left between them. This CDR3 has 15 residues. Germline lookup yields CDR1 SEHNR and CDR2 FQNEAQ (reference sequence). The CDR3 protein is CASSFGGAPNEKLFF. In nucleotides, the CDR3 is TGTGCCAGCAGCTTTGGGGGCGCGCCTAATGAAAAACTGTTTTTT.

This chain uses TRBV6-5 with TRBJ2-7; maybe TRBD1 (6 bases). The germline V gene encodes CDR1 MNHEY and CDR2 SVGAGI. V was trimmed by 4 bases and J by 6 bases, leaving 13 bases between them. This CDR3 spans 13 amino acids. CDR3 region: CASSLNRVSEQYF. CDR3 DNA sequence: TGTGCCAGCAGTTTAAACAGGGTTTCCGAGCAGTACTTC.

The V and J genes are TRBV24-1 and TRBJ1-2, with TRBD1 as a possible D gene (6 bases). Germline loops: CDR1 KGHDR, CDR2 SFDVKD. This CDR3 comprises 17 residues. V was clipped by 3 bases and J by 0 bases, with 16 bases between them. In nucleotides, the CDR3 is TGTGCCACCAGTGATCCCAAAAGTAGGGACACTAACTATGGCTACACCTTC. Encoded protein: CATSDPKSRDTNYGYTF.

This chain uses TRBV3-1 (or the pseudogene TRBV3-2) with TRBJ2-1, with 8 positions matching TRBD1. This CDR3 contains 15 residues. CDR1 is LGHDT and CDR2 is YNNKEL in the germline V gene (reference sequence). Unmatched junction bases numbered 9, after V lost 7 bases and J lost 4 bases. In nucleotides, the CDR3 is TGTGCCAGCACCAACGCGGGACAGGAGTACAATGAGCAGTTCTTC. Its translation: CASTNAGQEYNEQFF.

As to this clone: The junction differs from germline at one of its ends, possibly a read error. This chain joins TRBV11-2 and TRBJ2-7; tentatively, D is TRBD2 (5 bases). The CDR3 consists of 12 residues. Germline CDR1 reads SGHAT; CDR2 reads FQNNGV. In DNA, the CDR3 is TGTGCCAGCAGCTCCGGGGTTTCAGTTGGGCACTTC. This gives the protein CASSSGVSVGHF.